This T cell receptor beta chain is from a study of T cell changes during pregnancy in multiple sclerosis. CDR3 length: 12 residues. Trimming took 2 bases from V and 3 from J, leaving 5 bases between them. The germline gives CDR1 SGHTA, CDR2 FQGNSA. The assay was immunoSEQ multiplex PCR, and TCRdb's table has in-frame clones only and misses some. The sample has fewer than 90,000 clones, approximately 95% seen once; the top ten hold about 1.6%. This receptor was obtained from a female donor in good health, enrolled as a control in a pregnancy study. The sequences come from peripheral blood, collected after pregnancy. The J gene is TRBJ2-7, the V gene TRBV7-2; D unclear. The CDR3 region is CASSLRVYEQYF. The CDR3 bases are TGTGCCAGCAGCTTACGAGTCTACGAGCAGTACTTC.